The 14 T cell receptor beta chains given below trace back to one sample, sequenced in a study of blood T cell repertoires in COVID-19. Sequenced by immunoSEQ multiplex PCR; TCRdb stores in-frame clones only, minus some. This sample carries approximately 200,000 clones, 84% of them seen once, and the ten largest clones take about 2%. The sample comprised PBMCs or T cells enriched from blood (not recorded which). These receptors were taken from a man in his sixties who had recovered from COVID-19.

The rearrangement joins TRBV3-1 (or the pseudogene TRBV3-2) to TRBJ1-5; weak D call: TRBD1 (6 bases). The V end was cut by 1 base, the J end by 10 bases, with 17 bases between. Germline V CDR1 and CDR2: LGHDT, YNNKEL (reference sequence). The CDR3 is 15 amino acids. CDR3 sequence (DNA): TGTGCCAGCAGCCAAGGGAGCGGACAGTTCGTACCCCAGCATTTT. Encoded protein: CASSQGSGQFVPQHF.

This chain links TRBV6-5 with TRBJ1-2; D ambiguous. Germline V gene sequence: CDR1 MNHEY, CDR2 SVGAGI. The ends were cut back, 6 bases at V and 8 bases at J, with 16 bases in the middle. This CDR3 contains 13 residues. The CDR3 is CASSREPGQGYTF. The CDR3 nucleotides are TGTGCCAGCAGCCGAGAGCCTGGGCAGGGCTACACCTTC.

CDR3 residues: CASQTAPSEQFF. The CDR3, as DNA: TGTGCCAGCCAGACAGCCCCTAGTGAGCAGTTCTTC. V gene TRBV7-9 combines with J gene TRBJ2-1; weak D call: TRBD1 (5 bases). The length of the CDR3 is 12 residues. Germline CDR1 and CDR2: SEHNR and FQNEAQ (reference sequence). V gave up 8 bases and J gave up 9 bases, with 14 bases separating them.

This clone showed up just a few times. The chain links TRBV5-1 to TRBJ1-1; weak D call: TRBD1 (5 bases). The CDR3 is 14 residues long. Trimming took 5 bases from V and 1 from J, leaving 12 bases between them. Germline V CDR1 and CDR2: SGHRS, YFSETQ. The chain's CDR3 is CASREGPGNTEAFF. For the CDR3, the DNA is TGCGCCAGCAGGGAGGGGCCGGGGAACACTGAAGCTTTCTTT.

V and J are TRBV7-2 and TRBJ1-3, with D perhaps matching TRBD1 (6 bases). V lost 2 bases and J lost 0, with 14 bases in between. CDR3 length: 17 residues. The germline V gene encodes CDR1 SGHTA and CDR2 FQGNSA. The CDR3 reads CASSLTGTITSGNTIYF. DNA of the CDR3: TGTGCCAGCAGCTTAACTGGGACAATTACCTCTGGAAACACCATATATTTT.

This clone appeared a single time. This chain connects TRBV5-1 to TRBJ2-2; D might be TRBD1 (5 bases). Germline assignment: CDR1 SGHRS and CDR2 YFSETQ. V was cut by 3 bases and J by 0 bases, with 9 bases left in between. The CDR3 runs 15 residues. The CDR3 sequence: CASSSMTANTGELFF. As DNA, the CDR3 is TGCGCCAGCAGCTCGATGACAGCGAACACCGGGGAGCTGTTTTTT.

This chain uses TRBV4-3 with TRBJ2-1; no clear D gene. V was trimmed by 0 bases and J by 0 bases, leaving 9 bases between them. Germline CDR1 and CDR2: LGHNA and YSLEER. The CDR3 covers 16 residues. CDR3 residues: CASSQDPGASYNEQFF. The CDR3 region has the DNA TGCGCCAGCAGCCAAGATCCGGGTGCCTCCTACAATGAGCAGTTCTTC.

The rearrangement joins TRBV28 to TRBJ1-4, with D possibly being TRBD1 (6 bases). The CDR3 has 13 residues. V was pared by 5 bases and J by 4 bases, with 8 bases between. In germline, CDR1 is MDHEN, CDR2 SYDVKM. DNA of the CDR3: TGTGCCAGCAGTCTGGACAGTAATGAAAAACTGTTTTTT. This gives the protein CASSLDSNEKLFF.

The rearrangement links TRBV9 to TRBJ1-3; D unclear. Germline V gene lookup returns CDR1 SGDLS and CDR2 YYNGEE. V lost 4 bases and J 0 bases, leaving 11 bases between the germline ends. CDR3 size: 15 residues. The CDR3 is CASSPGGSSGNTIYF. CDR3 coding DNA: TGTGCCAGCAGCCCAGGTGGGTCCTCTGGAAACACCATATATTTT.

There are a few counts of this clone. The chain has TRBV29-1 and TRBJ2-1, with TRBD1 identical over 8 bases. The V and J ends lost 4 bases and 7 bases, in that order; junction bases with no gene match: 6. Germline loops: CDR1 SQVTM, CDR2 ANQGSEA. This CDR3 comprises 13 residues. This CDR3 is CSVVRDRGNEQFF. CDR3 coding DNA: TGCAGCGTTGTCCGTGACAGGGGTAATGAGCAGTTCTTC.

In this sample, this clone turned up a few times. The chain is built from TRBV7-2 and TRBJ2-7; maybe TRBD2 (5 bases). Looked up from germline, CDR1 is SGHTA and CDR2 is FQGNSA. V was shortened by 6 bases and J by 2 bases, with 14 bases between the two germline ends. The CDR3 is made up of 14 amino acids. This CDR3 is CASSSGVLPYEQYF. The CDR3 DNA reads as TGTGCCAGCAGTTCCGGGGTACTCCCCTACGAGCAGTACTTC.

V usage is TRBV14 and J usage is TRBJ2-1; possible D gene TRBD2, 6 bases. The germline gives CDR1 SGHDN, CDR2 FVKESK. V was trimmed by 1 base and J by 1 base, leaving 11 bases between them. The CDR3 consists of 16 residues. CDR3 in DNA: TGTGCCAGCAGCCAAGGTGGGGGAGGTTCCTACAATGAGCAGTTCTTC. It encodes CASSQGGGGSYNEQFF.

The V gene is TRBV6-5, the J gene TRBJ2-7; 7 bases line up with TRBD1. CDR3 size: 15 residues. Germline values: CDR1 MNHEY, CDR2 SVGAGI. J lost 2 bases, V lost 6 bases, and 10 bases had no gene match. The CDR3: CASRRQGPSTYEQYF. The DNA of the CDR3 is TGTGCCAGCAGAAGACAGGGCCCAAGCACCTACGAGCAGTACTTC.

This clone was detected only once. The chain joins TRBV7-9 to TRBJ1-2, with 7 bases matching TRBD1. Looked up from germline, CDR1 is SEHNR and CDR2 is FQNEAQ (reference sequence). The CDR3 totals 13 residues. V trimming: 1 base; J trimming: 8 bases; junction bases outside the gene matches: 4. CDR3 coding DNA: TGTGCCAGCAGCTTAGGACAGGGCTACGGCTACACCTTC. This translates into CASSLGQGYGYTF.